The table lists the clone carrying this TCR beta chain with many counts. What it recognizes is unknown. cDNA was made by 5'RACE with 10-nucleotide random UMIs. Every sequencing run produced over 180 million TCR-beta sequences, and the sequences from any one run covered 15-18 subjects. Each CDR3 protein gets one entry after TCRdb re-called the 5' RACE reads with MiXCR. The sample consists of about 15,000 distinct CDR3 sequences, more than 3% of them appearing once. The data are from a study of neurological immune-mediated disorders. Study-level findings and limits: The level of TCR clonal expansion was highest in patients with HTLV-1-associated myelopathy and lowest in multiple sclerosis, where it fell below the level seen in healthy controls. Across subjects, expanded clones had no CDR3 amino acid sequences in common, pointing to private repertoires in all groups.

With 0 bases removed from V and 0 bases from J, the gap between germline ends came to 14 bases. The germline V gene has CDR1 DFQATT and CDR2 SNEGSKA (reference sequence). This CDR3 has 16 amino acids. The receptor's source is a woman aged 40-49 years in good health. The material sequenced was CD8+ T cells from blood. The V and J genes are TRBV20-1 and TRBJ1-1; D is undetermined. The CDR3 here is CSARDRRISMNTEAFF. Here the CDR3 DNA reads TGCAGTGCTAGAGATAGGAGGATCTCTATGAACACTGAAGCTTTCTTT.